The rows below give T cell receptor beta chains drawn from one sample of a study of control samples from healthy donors and cancer patients. Sequenced by immunoSEQ multiplex PCR; TCRdb stores in-frame clones only, minus some. This table has roughly 99,000 clones, roughly 78% appearing once. Input material: blood. Receptor source: a man in his 60s in good health. CDR3s include the opening cysteine and the closing phenylalanine or tryptophan. The order of the fields is D gene, V gene, clone size, J gene, CDR3 DNA, CDR3 protein. The D gene is left open where the match is weak. Some rows have no size entry. The others give once, few or many, or a class for an expanded clone.

D: -; V: TRBV30; size: -; J: TRBJ1-1; DNA: TGTGCCTGGACCCGGGGCCTGGGCACTGAAGCTTTCTTT; CDR3: CAWTRGLGTEAFF
D: TRBD1; V: TRBV3-1/TRBV3-2; size: once; J: TRBJ2-1; DNA: TGTGCCAGCAGACTCCGGGACAGGGGCCTCGATGAGCAGTTCTTC; CDR3: CASRLRDRGLDEQFF
D: -; V: TRBV3-1/TRBV3-2; size: once; J: TRBJ1-5; DNA: TGTGCCAGCAGCCATACAGGCGGCAATCAGCCCCAGCATTTT; CDR3: CASSHTGGNQPQHF
D: -; V: TRBV5-5; size: -; J: TRBJ1-4; DNA: TGTGCCAGCAGCTTCGTTAGTGCAAATAATGAAAAACTGTTTTTT; CDR3: CASSFVSANNEKLFF
D: TRBD2; V: TRBV30; size: -; J: TRBJ2-1; DNA: TGTGCCTGGAGGTCGCTAGCGGGGGGGGCTACCTACAATGAGCAGTTCTTC; CDR3: CAWRSLAGGATYNEQFF
D: TRBD2; V: TRBV19; size: once; J: TRBJ2-1; DNA: TGTGCCAGTAGTATAGATGGGACTAGCGGGAGGTACACTGAGCAGTTCTTC; CDR3: CASSIDGTSGRYTEQFF
D: -; V: TRBV28; size: once; J: TRBJ1-4; DNA: TGTGCCAGCAGTTTCGCAGGTGCAACTAATGAAAAACTGTTTTTT; CDR3: CASSFAGATNEKLFF
D: -; V: TRBV2; size: -; J: TRBJ1-2; DNA: TGTGCCAGCAGTGGACAGGAGACGATCTATGGCTACACCTTC; CDR3: CASSGQETIYGYTF
D: TRBD2; V: TRBV29-1; size: -; J: TRBJ2-5; DNA: TGCAGCGTTGATATAGAAGGGGAGGGGACCCAGTACTTC; CDR3: CSVDIEGEGTQYF
D: -; V: TRBV4-2; size: once; J: TRBJ2-5; DNA: TGTGCCAGCAGCCAAGATGGAGGAGGGAGCGGGACCCAGTACTTC; CDR3: CASSQDGGGSGTQYF
D: -; V: TRBV5-1; size: -; J: TRBJ2-3; DNA: TGCGCCAGCAGCTTTTGGGGGTCGACAGATACGCAGTATTTT; CDR3: CASSFWGSTDTQYF
D: TRBD1; V: TRBV5-6; size: -; J: TRBJ2-2; DNA: TGTGCCCGCAGCAGTTCTACCCAGGGACAGGGGGCGCGGGTCGGGGAGCTGTTTTTT; CDR3: CARSSSTQGQGARVGELFF
D: TRBD1; V: TRBV19; size: -; J: TRBJ1-2; DNA: TGTGCCAGTAGACGGGACAGGGTAAATCACTATGGCTACACCTTC; CDR3: CASRRDRVNHYGYTF
D: -; V: TRBV9; size: -; J: TRBJ2-1; DNA: TGTGCCAGCAGCCCGGCCTACAATGAGCAGTTCTTC; CDR3: CASSPAYNEQFF
D: -; V: TRBV10-1; size: -; J: TRBJ2-3; DNA: TGCGCCAGCAGTGAGTTTAGTCTCGGGTCCGCAGATACGCAGTATTTT; CDR3: CASSEFSLGSADTQYF
D: -; V: TRBV7-2; size: -; J: TRBJ1-2; DNA: TGTGCCAGCAGCTTAAGGACCGCGGCTGGCACCTTC; CDR3: CASSLRTAAGTF
D: -; V: TRBV6-1; size: -; J: TRBJ2-7; DNA: TGTGCCAGCAGTGATAGGAGGGCGGCCTACGAGCAGTACTTC; CDR3: CASSDRRAAYEQYF
D: -; V: TRBV5-4; size: -; J: TRBJ1-1; DNA: TGTGCCAGCAGCTTGGGGCAGGGAGGCGAAGCTTTCTTT; CDR3: CASSLGQGGEAFF
D: TRBD1; V: TRBV11-2; size: -; J: TRBJ2-5; DNA: TGTGCCAGCAGCTTAGGAAGGGGGCAGGAGACCCAGTACTTC; CDR3: CASSLGRGQETQYF
D: TRBD2; V: TRBV5-6; size: few; J: TRBJ2-1; DNA: TGTGCCAGCAGTTACAGGCGGGGGGGAGAGCAGTTCTTC; CDR3: CASSYRRGGEQFF
D: -; V: TRBV27; size: -; J: TRBJ1-2; DNA: TGTGCCAGCAGTAATACAGGGACCTTCTATGGCTACACCTTC; CDR3: CASSNTGTFYGYTF
D: -; V: TRBV3-1/TRBV3-2; size: -; J: TRBJ1-6; DNA: TGTGCCAGCAGCCAGACGGGACAAGGGGGACCCCTCCACTTT; CDR3: CASSQTGQGGPLHF
D: -; V: TRBV4-2; size: -; J: TRBJ2-7; DNA: TGTGCCAGCAGCCTAACTGGGGAGTACGAGCAGTACTTC; CDR3: CASSLTGEYEQYF
D: -; V: TRBV6-6; size: once; J: TRBJ2-2; DNA: TGTGCCAGCAGTACACAGGCAAACACCGGGGAGCTGTTTTTT; CDR3: CASSTQANTGELFF
D: -; V: TRBV4-2; size: few; J: TRBJ2-7; DNA: TGTGCCAGCAGCCAAGGGACCAATTCCTACGAGCAGTACTTC; CDR3: CASSQGTNSYEQYF
D: TRBD1; V: TRBV9; size: once; J: TRBJ2-5; DNA: TGTGCCAGCAGCGCCTCGGGAGGGACAGGGGGGGAGACCCAGTACTTC; CDR3: CASSASGGTGGETQYF
D: TRBD1; V: TRBV28; size: -; J: TRBJ1-1; DNA: TGTGCCAGCACCCGGGACAGGGGGATAAGCACTGAAGCTTTCTTT; CDR3: CASTRDRGISTEAFF
D: -; V: TRBV30; size: -; J: TRBJ2-5; DNA: TGTGCCTGGAGTAGACGGGGAGAGACCCAGTACTTC; CDR3: CAWSRRGETQYF
D: -; V: TRBV3-1/TRBV3-2; size: -; J: TRBJ2-2; DNA: TGTGCCAGCACCCAGCGGGCTGACACCGGGGAGCTGTTTTTT; CDR3: CASTQRADTGELFF
D: -; V: TRBV10-3; size: -; J: TRBJ2-7; DNA: TGTGCCATCGGGCAGGCCTACGAGCAGTACTTC; CDR3: CAIGQAYEQYF